A selection of T cell receptor beta chains follows, all from one sample in a study of radiation and T cells in renal cell carcinoma. Method: immunoSEQ multiplex PCR; TCRdb's copy keeps in-frame clones and lacks some. Among roughly 100,000 clones listed, over 75% were seen once. The sample in question was blood, obtained from a patient whose treatment included radiotherapy and nephrectomy. The receptors shown here come from a man aged 60 to 75 with renal cell carcinoma. Each CDR3 is given with its conserved first and last residue. Each record gives: D gene, clone size, V gene, J gene, CDR3 protein, CDR3 DNA. The D gene is left open where the match is weak. A clone size is listed for some rows: how often the clone was seen (once, few, many), or a class if it is expanded.

D gene: NA
clone size: once
V gene: TRBV21-1
J gene: TRBJ1-1
CDR3 protein: CASSTWTVGAFF
CDR3 DNA: TGTGCCAGCAGCACCTGGACAGTGGGGGCTTTCTTT

D gene: NA
clone size: NA
V gene: TRBV11-3
J gene: TRBJ1-1
CDR3 protein: CASSLAWNTEAFF
CDR3 DNA: TGTGCCAGCAGCTTAGCCTGGAACACTGAAGCTTTCTTT

D gene: NA
clone size: once
V gene: TRBV6-5
J gene: TRBJ2-7
CDR3 protein: CASSYAPGADGYEQYF
CDR3 DNA: TGTGCCAGCAGTTACGCCCCAGGAGCGGATGGCTACGAGCAGTACTTC

D gene: TRBD1
clone size: few
V gene: TRBV23-1
J gene: TRBJ2-7
CDR3 protein: CASSQSSLDRAGYEQYF
CDR3 DNA: TGCGCCAGCAGTCAATCCTCCCTGGACAGGGCGGGCTACGAGCAGTACTTC

D gene: NA
clone size: NA
V gene: TRBV6-5
J gene: TRBJ2-7
CDR3 protein: CASSQGPYEQYF
CDR3 DNA: TGTGCCAGCAGCCAGGGCCCCTACGAGCAGTACTTC

D gene: NA
clone size: NA
V gene: TRBV7-2
J gene: TRBJ1-1
CDR3 protein: CASSLGRRVNTEAFF
CDR3 DNA: TGTGCCAGCAGCTTAGGGCGGCGGGTGAACACTGAAGCTTTCTTT

D gene: NA
clone size: NA
V gene: TRBV11-2
J gene: TRBJ2-1
CDR3 protein: CASSSPNEQFF
CDR3 DNA: TGTGCCAGCAGCTCCCCCAATGAGCAGTTCTTC

D gene: NA
clone size: NA
V gene: TRBV11-2
J gene: TRBJ1-4
CDR3 protein: CASSLVWERDEKLFF
CDR3 DNA: TGTGCCAGCAGCTTAGTGTGGGAAAGAGATGAAAAACTGTTTTTT

D gene: NA
clone size: NA
V gene: TRBV13
J gene: TRBJ1-4
CDR3 protein: CASSLLPGSGDEKLFF
CDR3 DNA: TGTGCCAGCAGCTTATTACCCGGGTCTGGGGATGAAAAACTGTTTTTT

D gene: TRBD1
clone size: NA
V gene: TRBV28
J gene: TRBJ1-3
CDR3 protein: CASSRQGSGNTIYF
CDR3 DNA: TGTGCCAGCAGTCGACAGGGGTCGGGAAACACCATATATTTT

D gene: NA
clone size: NA
V gene: TRBV27
J gene: TRBJ2-3
CDR3 protein: CASSAPHSGSTDTQYF
CDR3 DNA: TGTGCCAGCAGCGCCCCCCATAGCGGCAGCACAGATACGCAGTATTTT

D gene: TRBD1
clone size: NA
V gene: TRBV5-4
J gene: TRBJ2-7
CDR3 protein: CASSSPGQGSSLHYEQYF
CDR3 DNA: TGTGCCAGCAGCAGTCCGGGACAGGGTTCCTCCCTCCACTACGAGCAGTACTTC

D gene: TRBD1
clone size: NA
V gene: TRBV5-1
J gene: TRBJ2-5
CDR3 protein: CASSWRGQGEETQYF
CDR3 DNA: TGCGCCAGCAGCTGGAGGGGACAGGGGGAAGAGACCCAGTACTTC

D gene: TRBD1
clone size: NA
V gene: TRBV4-3
J gene: TRBJ1-2
CDR3 protein: CASSQDPGGVNYGYTF
CDR3 DNA: TGCGCCAGCAGCCAAGATCCAGGGGGCGTTAATTATGGCTACACCTTC

D gene: NA
clone size: NA
V gene: TRBV19
J gene: TRBJ2-1
CDR3 protein: CASSAPFGQTSDEQFF
CDR3 DNA: TGTGCCAGTTCTGCCCCGTTTGGACAGACAAGCGATGAGCAGTTCTTC

D gene: NA
clone size: NA
V gene: TRBV7-7
J gene: TRBJ2-1
CDR3 protein: CASSLDRRNEQFF
CDR3 DNA: TGTGCCAGCAGCTTAGATAGACGGAATGAGCAGTTCTTC

D gene: NA
clone size: NA
V gene: TRBV5-4
J gene: TRBJ1-1
CDR3 protein: CASSLFGRMNTEAFF
CDR3 DNA: TGTGCCAGCAGCTTGTTTGGACGGATGAACACTGAAGCTTTCTTT

D gene: NA
clone size: NA
V gene: TRBV6-1
J gene: TRBJ2-2
CDR3 protein: CASSEGLVTTGELFF
CDR3 DNA: TGTGCCAGCAGTGAAGGTCTAGTAACCACCGGGGAGCTGTTTTTT

D gene: TRBD2
clone size: few
V gene: TRBV28
J gene: TRBJ2-7
CDR3 protein: CASSHSGSATYEQYF
CDR3 DNA: TGTGCCAGCAGTCATAGCGGGAGCGCTACCTACGAGCAGTACTTC

D gene: NA
clone size: NA
V gene: TRBV29-1
J gene: TRBJ2-5
CDR3 protein: CSVAFQETQYF
CDR3 DNA: TGCAGCGTTGCCTTTCAAGAGACCCAGTACTTC

D gene: TRBD1
clone size: NA
V gene: TRBV13
J gene: TRBJ2-1
CDR3 protein: CASSSGTGAYNEQFF
CDR3 DNA: TGTGCCAGCAGCTCCGGGACAGGGGCCTACAATGAGCAGTTCTTC

D gene: TRBD1
clone size: NA
V gene: TRBV18
J gene: TRBJ2-5
CDR3 protein: CASSATTGGVETQYF
CDR3 DNA: TGTGCCAGCTCAGCAACGACAGGGGGAGTGGAGACCCAGTACTTC

D gene: NA
clone size: NA
V gene: TRBV11-2
J gene: TRBJ1-4
CDR3 protein: CASSFVINNEKLFF
CDR3 DNA: TGTGCCAGCAGCTTCGTGATCAATAATGAAAAACTGTTTTTT

D gene: NA
clone size: NA
V gene: TRBV19
J gene: TRBJ2-1
CDR3 protein: CASLTPVYNEQFF
CDR3 DNA: TGTGCCAGTTTGACCCCCGTCTACAATGAGCAGTTCTTC

D gene: TRBD1
clone size: NA
V gene: TRBV9
J gene: TRBJ1-2
CDR3 protein: CASSVDRGNGYTF
CDR3 DNA: TGTGCCAGCAGCGTAGACAGGGGTAATGGCTACACCTTC

D gene: NA
clone size: NA
V gene: TRBV11-3
J gene: TRBJ2-3
CDR3 protein: CASSLRGGLTDTQYF
CDR3 DNA: TGTGCCAGCAGCTTACGCGGGGGCCTCACAGATACGCAGTATTTT

D gene: TRBD1
clone size: NA
V gene: TRBV19
J gene: TRBJ2-7
CDR3 protein: CASSIGQGISYEQYF
CDR3 DNA: TGTGCCAGTAGTATTGGACAGGGGATCTCCTACGAGCAGTACTTC

D gene: TRBD1
clone size: few
V gene: TRBV10-1
J gene: TRBJ2-1
CDR3 protein: CASSEGQGIHNEQFF
CDR3 DNA: TGCGCCAGCAGTGAGGGACAGGGCATCCACAATGAGCAGTTCTTC

D gene: NA
clone size: NA
V gene: TRBV27
J gene: TRBJ1-5
CDR3 protein: CASKASNQPQHF
CDR3 DNA: TGTGCCAGTAAGGCGAGCAATCAGCCCCAGCATTTT

D gene: NA
clone size: NA
V gene: TRBV29-1
J gene: TRBJ1-1
CDR3 protein: CSVEDEVGGPSWGTEAFF
CDR3 DNA: TGCAGCGTTGAAGATGAGGTGGGCGGACCTTCTTGGGGCACTGAAGCTTTCTTT

D gene: NA
clone size: NA
V gene: TRBV6-1
J gene: TRBJ2-3
CDR3 protein: CASSATRSDTQYF
CDR3 DNA: TGTGCCAGCAGTGCGACTAGATCTGATACGCAGTATTTT

D gene: NA
clone size: NA
V gene: TRBV28
J gene: TRBJ1-2
CDR3 protein: CASSLSPERGYGYTF
CDR3 DNA: TGTGCCAGCAGTTTGTCTCCCGAGCGGGGCTATGGCTACACCTTC

D gene: TRBD1
clone size: NA
V gene: TRBV18
J gene: TRBJ1-1
CDR3 protein: CASSLGTGNTEAFF
CDR3 DNA: TGTGCCAGCTCCCTCGGGACAGGGAACACTGAAGCTTTCTTT

D gene: NA
clone size: NA
V gene: TRBV4-3
J gene: TRBJ2-7
CDR3 protein: CASSQGGFPYPYEQYF
CDR3 DNA: TGCGCCAGCAGCCAAGGGGGGTTCCCCTACCCCTACGAGCAGTACTTC

D gene: NA
clone size: NA
V gene: TRBV6-6
J gene: TRBJ2-3
CDR3 protein: CASSLTDTQYF
CDR3 DNA: TGTGCCAGCAGCCTAACAGATACGCAGTATTTT

D gene: TRBD1
clone size: few
V gene: TRBV29-1
J gene: TRBJ1-1
CDR3 protein: CSVTEYRGGNTEAFF
CDR3 DNA: TGCAGCGTTACCGAGTACAGGGGGGGGAACACTGAAGCTTTCTTT

D gene: NA
clone size: NA
V gene: TRBV6-5
J gene: TRBJ1-3
CDR3 protein: CASSYGGDTIYF
CDR3 DNA: TGTGCCAGCAGTTATGGGGGAGACACCATATATTTT

D gene: TRBD1
clone size: NA
V gene: TRBV5-1
J gene: TRBJ2-7
CDR3 protein: CASSFGQGVSYEQYF
CDR3 DNA: TGCGCCAGCAGCTTCGGACAGGGGGTCTCCTACGAGCAGTACTTC

D gene: NA
clone size: once
V gene: TRBV4-1
J gene: TRBJ2-5
CDR3 protein: CASSQVGQGPAETQYF
CDR3 DNA: TGCGCCAGCAGCCAAGTGGGGCAGGGCCCCGCGGAGACCCAGTACTTC

D gene: NA
clone size: many
V gene: TRBV6-1
J gene: TRBJ2-4
CDR3 protein: CASSEGLNIQYF
CDR3 DNA: TGTGCCAGCAGTGAGGGATTAAACATTCAGTACTTC

D gene: TRBD1
clone size: NA
V gene: TRBV7-8
J gene: TRBJ2-5
CDR3 protein: CASSLAVPSTGDWETQYF
CDR3 DNA: TGTGCCAGCAGCTTAGCGGTTCCGTCGACAGGGGATTGGGAGACCCAGTACTTC

D gene: NA
clone size: NA
V gene: TRBV7-9
J gene: TRBJ2-2
CDR3 protein: CASRTQGELFF
CDR3 DNA: TGTGCCAGCAGAACTCAGGGGGAGCTGTTTTTT

D gene: TRBD2
clone size: NA
V gene: TRBV6-6
J gene: TRBJ2-7
CDR3 protein: CASSYSRAGGLYEQYF
CDR3 DNA: TGTGCCAGCAGTTACTCGAGGGCGGGAGGCCTCTACGAGCAGTACTTC

D gene: NA
clone size: NA
V gene: TRBV30
J gene: TRBJ2-3
CDR3 protein: CAWSEESRSILDTQYF
CDR3 DNA: TGTGCCTGGAGCGAGGAATCCCGGTCCATCCTGGATACGCAGTATTTT

D gene: TRBD1
clone size: NA
V gene: TRBV28
J gene: TRBJ1-5
CDR3 protein: CASSTGGDQPQHF
CDR3 DNA: TGTGCCAGCAGCACAGGGGGGGATCAGCCCCAGCATTTT

D gene: TRBD1
clone size: NA
V gene: TRBV25-1
J gene: TRBJ2-5
CDR3 protein: CASGDRVKETQYF
CDR3 DNA: TGTGCCAGCGGGGACAGGGTTAAGGAGACCCAGTACTTC

D gene: NA
clone size: few
V gene: TRBV30
J gene: TRBJ1-1
CDR3 protein: CAWRAPNTLNTEAFF
CDR3 DNA: TGTGCCTGGAGGGCACCCAACACCCTGAACACTGAAGCTTTCTTT

D gene: NA
clone size: once
V gene: TRBV7-2
J gene: TRBJ2-5
CDR3 protein: CASSQNGGAPLQETQYF
CDR3 DNA: TGTGCCAGCAGCCAAAATGGGGGGGCGCCCCTCCAAGAGACCCAGTACTTC